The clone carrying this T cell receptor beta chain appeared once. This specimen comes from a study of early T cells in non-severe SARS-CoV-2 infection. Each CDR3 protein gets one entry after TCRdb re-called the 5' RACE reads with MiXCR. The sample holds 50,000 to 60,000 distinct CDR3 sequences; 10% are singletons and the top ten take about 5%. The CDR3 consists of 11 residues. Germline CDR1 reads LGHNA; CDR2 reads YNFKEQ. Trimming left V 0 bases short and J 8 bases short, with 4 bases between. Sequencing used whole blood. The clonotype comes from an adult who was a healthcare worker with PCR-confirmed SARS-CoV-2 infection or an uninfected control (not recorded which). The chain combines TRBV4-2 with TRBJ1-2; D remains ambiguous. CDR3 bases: TGTGCCAGCAGCCAAGATCGCGGCTACACCTTC. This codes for CASSQDRGYTF.